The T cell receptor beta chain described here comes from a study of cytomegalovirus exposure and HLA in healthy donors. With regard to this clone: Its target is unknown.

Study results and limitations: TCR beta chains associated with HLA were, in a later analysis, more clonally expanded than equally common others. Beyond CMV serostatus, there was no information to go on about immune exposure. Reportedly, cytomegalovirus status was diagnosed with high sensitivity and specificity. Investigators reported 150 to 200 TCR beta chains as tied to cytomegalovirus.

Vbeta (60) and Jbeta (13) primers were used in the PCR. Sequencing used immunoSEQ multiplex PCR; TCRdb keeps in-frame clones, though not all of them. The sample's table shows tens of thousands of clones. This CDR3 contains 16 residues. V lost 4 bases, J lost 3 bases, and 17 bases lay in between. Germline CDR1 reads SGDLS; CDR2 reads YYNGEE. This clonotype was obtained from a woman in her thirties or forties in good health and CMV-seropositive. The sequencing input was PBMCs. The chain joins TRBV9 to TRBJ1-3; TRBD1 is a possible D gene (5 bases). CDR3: CASSKSTGTHGNTIYF. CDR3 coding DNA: TGTGCCAGCAGCAAATCTACCGGGACTCATGGAAACACCATATATTTT.